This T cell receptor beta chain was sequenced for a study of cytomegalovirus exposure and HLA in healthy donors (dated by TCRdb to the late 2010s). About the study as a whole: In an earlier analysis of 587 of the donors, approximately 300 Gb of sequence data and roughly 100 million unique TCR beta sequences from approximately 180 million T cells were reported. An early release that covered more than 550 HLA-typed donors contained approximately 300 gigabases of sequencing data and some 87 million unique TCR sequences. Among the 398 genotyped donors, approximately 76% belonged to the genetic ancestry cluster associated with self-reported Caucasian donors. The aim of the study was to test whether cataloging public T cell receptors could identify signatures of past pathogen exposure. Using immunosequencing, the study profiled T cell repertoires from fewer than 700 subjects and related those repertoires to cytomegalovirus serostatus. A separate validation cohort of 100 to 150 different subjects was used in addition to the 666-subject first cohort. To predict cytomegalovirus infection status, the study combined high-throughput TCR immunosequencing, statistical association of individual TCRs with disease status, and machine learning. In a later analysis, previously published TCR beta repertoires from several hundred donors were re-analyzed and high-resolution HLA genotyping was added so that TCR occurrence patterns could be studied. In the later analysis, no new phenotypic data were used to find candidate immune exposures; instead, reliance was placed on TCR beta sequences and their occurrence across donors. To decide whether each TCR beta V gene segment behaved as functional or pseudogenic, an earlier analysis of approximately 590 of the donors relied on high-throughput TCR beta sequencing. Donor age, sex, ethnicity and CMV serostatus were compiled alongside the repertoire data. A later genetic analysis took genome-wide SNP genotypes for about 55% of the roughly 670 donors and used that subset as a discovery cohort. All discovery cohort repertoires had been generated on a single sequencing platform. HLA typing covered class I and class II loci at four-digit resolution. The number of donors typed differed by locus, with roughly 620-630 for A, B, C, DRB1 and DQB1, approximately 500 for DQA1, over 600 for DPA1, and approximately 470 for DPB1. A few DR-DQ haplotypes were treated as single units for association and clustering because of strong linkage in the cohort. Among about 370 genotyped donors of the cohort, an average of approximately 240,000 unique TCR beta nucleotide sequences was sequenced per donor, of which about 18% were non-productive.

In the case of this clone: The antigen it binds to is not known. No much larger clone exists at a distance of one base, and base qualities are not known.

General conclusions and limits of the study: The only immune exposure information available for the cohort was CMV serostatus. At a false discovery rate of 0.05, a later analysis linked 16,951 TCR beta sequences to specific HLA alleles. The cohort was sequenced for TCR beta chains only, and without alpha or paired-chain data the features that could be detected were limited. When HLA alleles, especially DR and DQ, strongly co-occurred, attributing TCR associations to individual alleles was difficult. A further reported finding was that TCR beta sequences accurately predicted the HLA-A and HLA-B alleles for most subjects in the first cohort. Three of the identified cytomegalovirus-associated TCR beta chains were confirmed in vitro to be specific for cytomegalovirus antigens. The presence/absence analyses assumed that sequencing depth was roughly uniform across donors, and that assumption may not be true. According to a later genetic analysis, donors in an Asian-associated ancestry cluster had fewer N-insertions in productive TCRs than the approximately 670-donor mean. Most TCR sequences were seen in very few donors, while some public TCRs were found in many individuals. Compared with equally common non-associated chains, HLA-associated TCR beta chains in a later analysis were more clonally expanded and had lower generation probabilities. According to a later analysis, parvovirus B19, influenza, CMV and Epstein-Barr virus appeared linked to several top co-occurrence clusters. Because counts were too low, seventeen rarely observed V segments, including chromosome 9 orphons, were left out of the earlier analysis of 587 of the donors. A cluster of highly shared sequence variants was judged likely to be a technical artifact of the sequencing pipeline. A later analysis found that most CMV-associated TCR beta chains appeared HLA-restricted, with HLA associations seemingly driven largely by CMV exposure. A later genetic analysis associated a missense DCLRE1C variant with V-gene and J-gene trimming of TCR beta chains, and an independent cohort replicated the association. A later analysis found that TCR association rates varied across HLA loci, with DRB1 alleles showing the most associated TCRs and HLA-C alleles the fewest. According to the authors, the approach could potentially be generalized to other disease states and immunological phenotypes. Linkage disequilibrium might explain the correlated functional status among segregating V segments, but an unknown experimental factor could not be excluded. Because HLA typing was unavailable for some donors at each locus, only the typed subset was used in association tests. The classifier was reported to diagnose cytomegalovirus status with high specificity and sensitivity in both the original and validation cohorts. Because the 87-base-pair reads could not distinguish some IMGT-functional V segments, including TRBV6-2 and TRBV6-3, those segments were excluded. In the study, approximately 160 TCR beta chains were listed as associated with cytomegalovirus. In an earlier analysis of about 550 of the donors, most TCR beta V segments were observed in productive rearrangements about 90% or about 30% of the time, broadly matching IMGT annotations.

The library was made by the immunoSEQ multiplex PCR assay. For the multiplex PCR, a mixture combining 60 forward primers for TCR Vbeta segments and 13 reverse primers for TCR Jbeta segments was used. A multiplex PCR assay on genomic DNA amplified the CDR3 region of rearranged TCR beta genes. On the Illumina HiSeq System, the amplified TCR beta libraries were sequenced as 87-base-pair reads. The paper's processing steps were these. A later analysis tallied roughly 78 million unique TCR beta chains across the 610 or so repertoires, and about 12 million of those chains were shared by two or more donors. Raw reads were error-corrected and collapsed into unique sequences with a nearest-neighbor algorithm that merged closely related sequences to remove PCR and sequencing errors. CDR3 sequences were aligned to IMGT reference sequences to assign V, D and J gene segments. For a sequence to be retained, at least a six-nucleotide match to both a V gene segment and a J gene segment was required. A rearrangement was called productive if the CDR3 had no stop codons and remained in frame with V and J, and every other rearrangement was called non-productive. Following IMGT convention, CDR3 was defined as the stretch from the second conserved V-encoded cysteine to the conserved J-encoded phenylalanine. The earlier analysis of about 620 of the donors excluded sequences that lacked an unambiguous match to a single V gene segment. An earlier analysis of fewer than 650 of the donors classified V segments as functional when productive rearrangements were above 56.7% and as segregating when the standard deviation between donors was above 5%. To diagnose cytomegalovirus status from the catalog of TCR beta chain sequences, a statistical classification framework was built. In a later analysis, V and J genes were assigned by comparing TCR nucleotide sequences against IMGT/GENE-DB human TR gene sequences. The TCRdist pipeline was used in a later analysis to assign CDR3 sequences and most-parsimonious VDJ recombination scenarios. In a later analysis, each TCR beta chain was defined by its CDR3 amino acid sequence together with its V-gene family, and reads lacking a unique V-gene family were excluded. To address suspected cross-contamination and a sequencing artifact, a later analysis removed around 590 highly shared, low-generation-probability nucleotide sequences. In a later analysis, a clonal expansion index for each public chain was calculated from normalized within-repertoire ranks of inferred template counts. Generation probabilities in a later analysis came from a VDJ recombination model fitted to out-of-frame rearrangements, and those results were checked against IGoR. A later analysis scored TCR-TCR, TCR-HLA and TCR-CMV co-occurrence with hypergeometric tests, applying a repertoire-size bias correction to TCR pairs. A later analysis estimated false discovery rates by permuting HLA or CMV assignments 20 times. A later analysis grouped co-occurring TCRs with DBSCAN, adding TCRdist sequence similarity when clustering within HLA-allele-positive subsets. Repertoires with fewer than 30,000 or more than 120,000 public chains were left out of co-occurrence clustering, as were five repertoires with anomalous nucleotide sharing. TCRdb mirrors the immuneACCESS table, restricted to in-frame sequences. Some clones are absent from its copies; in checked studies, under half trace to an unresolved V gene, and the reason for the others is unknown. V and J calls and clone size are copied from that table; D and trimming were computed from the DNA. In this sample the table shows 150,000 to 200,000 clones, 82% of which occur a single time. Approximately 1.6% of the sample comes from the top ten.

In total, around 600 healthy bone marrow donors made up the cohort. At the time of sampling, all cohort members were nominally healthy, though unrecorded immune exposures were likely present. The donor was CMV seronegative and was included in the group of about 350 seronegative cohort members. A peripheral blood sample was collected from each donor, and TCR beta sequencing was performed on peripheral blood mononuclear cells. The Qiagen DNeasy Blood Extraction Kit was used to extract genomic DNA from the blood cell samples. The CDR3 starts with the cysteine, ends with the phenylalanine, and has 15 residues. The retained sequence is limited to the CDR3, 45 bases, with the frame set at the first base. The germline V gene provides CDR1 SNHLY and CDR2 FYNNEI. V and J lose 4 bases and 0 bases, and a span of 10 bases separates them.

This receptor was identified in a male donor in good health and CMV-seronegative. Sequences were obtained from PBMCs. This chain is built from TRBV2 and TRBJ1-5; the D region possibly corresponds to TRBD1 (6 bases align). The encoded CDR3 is CASSGWTVSNQPQHF. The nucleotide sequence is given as TGTGCCAGCAGTGGATGGACAGTTAGCAATCAGCCCCAGCATTTT.